This T cell receptor (beta chain) was identified during a study of cytomegalovirus exposure and HLA in healthy donors. CDR3 length: 18 amino acids. Germline CDR1 MDHEN, CDR2 SYDVKM. V trimming: 5 bases; J trimming: 3 bases; junction bases outside the gene matches: 18. Repertoires were generated with immunoSEQ multiplex PCR, while TCRdb's copy carries only in-frame clones and drops some. The sample lists under 150,000 clones, 88% occurring once. Points on this clone: The antigen is undetermined.

Findings and limits, study-wide: For most TCR sequences rarity was the rule, although some public TCRs occurred in many donors. Researchers catalogued roughly 150 TCR beta chains as cytomegalovirus-associated.

This TCR derives from a woman aged 18-35 years in good health and CMV-seropositive. The sequenced sample consisted of PBMCs. The chain couples TRBV28 to TRBJ1-1; TRBD1 aligns across 7 bases. In DNA, the CDR3 is TGTGCCAGCAGTCCCTACCCTGGACAGGTCTTAACGCACACTGAAGCTTTCTTT. Its translation is CASSPYPGQVLTHTEAFF.